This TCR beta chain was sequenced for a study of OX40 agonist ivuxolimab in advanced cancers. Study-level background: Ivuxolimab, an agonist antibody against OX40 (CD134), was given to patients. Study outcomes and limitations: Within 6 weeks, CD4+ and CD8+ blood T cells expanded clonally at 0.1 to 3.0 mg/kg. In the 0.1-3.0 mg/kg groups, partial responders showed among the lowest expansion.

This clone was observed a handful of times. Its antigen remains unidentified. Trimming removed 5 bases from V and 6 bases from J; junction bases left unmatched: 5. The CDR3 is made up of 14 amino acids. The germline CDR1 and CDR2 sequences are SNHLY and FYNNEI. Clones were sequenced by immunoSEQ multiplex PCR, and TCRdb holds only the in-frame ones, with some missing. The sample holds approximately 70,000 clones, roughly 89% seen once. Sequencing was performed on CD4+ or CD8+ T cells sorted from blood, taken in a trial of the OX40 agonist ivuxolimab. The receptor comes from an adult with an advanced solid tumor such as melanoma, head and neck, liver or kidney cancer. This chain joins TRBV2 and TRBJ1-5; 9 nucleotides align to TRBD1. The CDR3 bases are TGTGCCAGCAGTACACAGGGGGCCGGTCAGCCCCAGCATTTT. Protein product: CASSTQGAGQPQHF.